This record concerns one TCR beta chain sequence. Its antigen is still unknown. This CDR3 has 13 residues. V was shortened by 9 bases and J by 0 bases, with 9 bases between the two germline ends. Germline V CDR1 and CDR2: KGHDR, SFDVKD. This sample's treatment: 19 received Ad26.COV2.S at low or high dose, single or two shots; roughly five received placebo; per-sample allocation not given. Samples came from day 63 after the first vaccine or placebo injection. An 18-55-year-old adult in Boston served as donor. These data belong to a study of Ad26.COV2.S vaccination and SARS-CoV-2 variants. Clones were read by immunoSEQ multiplex PCR, and TCRdb kept only the in-frame ones, dropping some. The sample lists 300,000 to 500,000 clones; 75% to 90% were seen once. General study points: Vaccine recipients posted higher spike-specific TCR breadth than their placebo counterparts.

The material was peripheral blood, obtained in a trial of Ad26.COV2.S vaccine versus placebo. This sequence joins TRBV24-1 and TRBJ2-3; D unresolved. This receptor was identified in a person aged 18-60 years who received the Ad26.COV2.S COVID-19 vaccine or a placebo. CDR3: CATQRESTDTQYF. CDR3 in DNA: TGTGCCACCCAAAGAGAGAGCACAGATACGCAGTATTTT.